This T cell receptor beta chain was identified during a study of blood T cell repertoires in COVID-19. V lost 1 base and J 1 base, leaving 5 bases between the germline ends. CDR3 length equals 14 residues. Germline V lookup: CDR1 MGHRA, CDR2 YSYEKL. In the authors' workflow: Amplified reference gene primers provided the basis for estimating nucleated cell counts. Libraries were prepared by immunoSEQ multiplex PCR; TCRdb keeps only in-frame clonotypes and omits some of them. D and trimming were read from the DNA, whereas the V and J calls and clone size are those reported in that table. The repertoire holds a few hundred thousand clones, with 80% to 90% as singletons.

The sequence was collected from a man aged 40-50 years with acute or convalescent COVID-19. The chain has TRBV4-1 and TRBJ1-5; D gene uncertain. The sample comprised peripheral blood. CDR3 in DNA: TGCGCCAGCAGCCAAGTACAGAGCAATCAGCCCCAGCATTTT. This translates into CASSQVQSNQPQHF.